The 27 T cell receptor beta chains presented below share a single source sample, sequenced in a study of blood T cell repertoires in COVID-19. TCRdb's copy holds only in-frame clones and misses some; the assay was immunoSEQ multiplex PCR. The data contain fewer than 250,000 clones, approximately 90% of them singletons. The sample consisted of peripheral blood. All receptors come from a human donor in a cohort sampled during active COVID-19.

The chain couples TRBV7-9 to TRBJ2-1; D not resolved. This CDR3 is 11 amino acids long. Germline V gives CDR1 SEHNR, CDR2 FQNEAQ (reference sequence). V lost 6 bases and J lost 5, with 5 bases in between. The DNA of the CDR3 is TGTGCCAGCAGTCAAAACAATGAGCAGTTCTTC. Translation gives CASSQNNEQFF.

V usage is TRBV4-1 and J usage is TRBJ2-7; 10 bases fit TRBD1. Germline assignment: CDR1 MGHRA and CDR2 YSYEKL. The CDR3 runs to 14 residues. The trim removed 5 bases at V and 2 bases at J, leaving 3 bases unmatched. DNA for the CDR3: TGCGCCAGCAGCTCGGGACAGGGGCCCTACGAGCAGTACTTC. Encoded protein: CASSSGQGPYEQYF.

The gene calls are TRBV27 and TRBJ2-2; 9 bases match TRBD1. The CDR3 totals 22 residues. The J segment lost 0 bases and the V segment lost 5 bases, leaving 22 bases of the junction unmatched. The V gene's germline CDR1 is MNHEY and CDR2 SMNVEV (reference sequence). DNA for the CDR3: TGTGCCAGCAGTCCGTGGACAGGGGTCGCGTCCGCTCGGATTCCGAACACCGGGGAGCTGTTTTTT. It yields the protein CASSPWTGVASARIPNTGELFF.

The chain couples TRBV7-8 to TRBJ2-6; D not resolved. This CDR3 comprises 13 residues. Germline CDR1 and CDR2: SGHVS and FQNEAQ. The V end lost 7 bases, the J end lost 0 bases, and 4 bases lay between the germline ends. The CDR3 region is CASTNSGANVLTF. The CDR3 DNA is TGTGCCAGCACCAACTCTGGGGCCAACGTCCTGACTTTC.

This chain joins TRBV10-1 and TRBJ1-6, with D possibly being TRBD1 (6 bases). The CDR3 covers 14 residues. Trimming cost V 6 bases and J 10 bases, with 16 bases left between them. Germline V gives CDR1 WNHNN, CDR2 SYGVQD (reference sequence). The CDR3 here is CASRHRAVDSPLHF. Written as DNA, the CDR3 is TGCGCCAGCAGGCACAGGGCAGTAGACTCACCCCTCCACTTT.

This chain connects TRBV29-1 to TRBJ1-2, with a tentative D call TRBD1 (5 bases). V dropped 6 bases and J dropped 0 bases, with 20 bases sitting between them. Germline V gives CDR1 SQVTM, CDR2 ANQGSEA. The CDR3 consists of 16 residues. CDR3 DNA sequence: TGCAGCGTCTCGACTTTTCAGGGTTTAGCTAACTATGGCTACACCTTC. As protein: CSVSTFQGLANYGYTF.

CDR3 amino acids: CASSPLRQRTNNEQFF. The DNA for the CDR3 is TGTGCCAGCAGCCCATTGCGGCAGCGCACTAACAATGAGCAGTTCTTC. The chain joins TRBV7-2 to TRBJ2-1, with D uncertain. V was cut by 5 bases and J by 5 bases, with 19 bases left in between. Germline CDR1 and CDR2: SGHTA and FQGNSA. The CDR3 length is 16 residues.

This rearrangement joins TRBV24-1 to TRBJ1-1, with 7 bases fitting TRBD1. J lost 4 bases, V lost 2 bases, and 0 bases had no gene match. Per the germline V gene, CDR1 is KGHDR and CDR2 is SFDVKD. CDR3 length: 13 amino acids. CDR3 DNA sequence: TGTGCCACCAGTGATTCAGGGGGCACTGAAGCTTTCTTT. It codes for CATSDSGGTEAFF.

This clone was detected only once. The V and J genes are TRBV28 and TRBJ1-6; D gene ambiguous. The CDR3 runs to 18 residues. The germline V gene encodes CDR1 MDHEN and CDR2 SYDVKM. V lost 3 bases and J lost 0, with 15 bases in between. The CDR3 DNA follows: TGTGCCAGCAGTTTGTCTAGACTAACGTCCTCCTATAATTCACCCCTCCACTTT. Its protein product is CASSLSRLTSSYNSPLHF.

V is TRBV10-2 and J is TRBJ2-7, with 12 nucleotides matching TRBD2. Germline lookup yields CDR1 WSHSY and CDR2 SAAADI. This CDR3 spans 15 amino acids. The junction had 7 bases not matched to a gene; V was cut back by 4 bases and J by 6 bases. The CDR3, as DNA: TGCGCCAGCAGTGTGACCCTAGCGGGAGGGGGCGAGCAGTACTTC. Amino acids: CASSVTLAGGGEQYF.

This chain uses TRBV7-2 with TRBJ2-7, with 8 bases lining up with TRBD2. The junction had 6 bases not matched to a gene; V was cut back by 1 base and J by 7 bases. CDR3 length: 14 residues. Germline CDR1 reads SGHTA; CDR2 reads FQGNSA. CDR3 DNA sequence: TGTGCCAGCAGCTTAGAAGCGGGAGTTGGGGAGCAGTACTTC. Translation gives CASSLEAGVGEQYF.

This chain joins TRBV3-1 (or the pseudogene TRBV3-2) and TRBJ1-1; no firm D call. V lost 11 bases and J lost 1, with 14 bases in between. CDR3 size: 13 residues. CDR1 is LGHDT, CDR2 YNNKEL, per germline (reference sequence). The CDR3 is CAALPGGNTEAFF. The CDR3 region has the DNA TGTGCCGCCCTACCTGGTGGGAACACTGAAGCTTTCTTT.

This clone was seen a single time. The chain uses TRBV19 and TRBJ2-2; D is ambiguous. The ends were cut back, 0 bases at V and 4 bases at J, with 3 bases in the middle. This CDR3 comprises 13 residues. Germline V lookup: CDR1 LNHDA, CDR2 SQIVND (reference sequence). The CDR3 bases are TGTGCCAGTAGTATAGACGGCACCGGGGAGCTGTTTTTT. It specifies CASSIDGTGELFF.

The chain couples TRBV25-1 to TRBJ2-7, with 9 bases that match TRBD2. J gave up 0 bases and V 3 bases, and 6 bases lay outside the gene matches. The CDR3 is 16 residues long. The germline CDR1 and CDR2 sequences are MGHDK and SYGVNS. The CDR3 DNA sequence: TGTGCCAGCAGTGAGCGGGGGGGCGGAAGCTCCTACGAGCAGTACTTC. As protein: CASSERGGGSSYEQYF.

This clone was counted only a few times. V is TRBV29-1 and J is TRBJ2-7; 8 bases map to TRBD1. Trimming cost V 4 bases and J 7 bases; bases outside gene matches: 12. The germline CDR1 and CDR2 sequences are SQVTM and ANQGSEA. There are 14 residues in the CDR3. CDR3 sequence (DNA): TGCAGCGTTGGAAATTGGCAGGGGGCGGGTGAGCAGTACTTC. Translating it yields CSVGNWQGAGEQYF.

The chain couples TRBV5-6 to TRBJ1-2, with 8 bases matching TRBD1. The germline V gene encodes CDR1 SGHDT and CDR2 YYEEEE. This CDR3 spans 12 amino acids. With 5 bases clipped from V and 8 bases from J, the junction kept 5 bases outside the gene matches. CDR3 in amino acids: CASRVQGGGYTF. In DNA, the CDR3 is TGTGCCAGCAGGGTACAGGGGGGCGGCTACACCTTC. The variable domain in full, completed from reference TRBV5-6 and TRBJ1-2, reads DAGVTQSPTHLIKTRGQQVTLRCSPKSGHDTVSWYQQALGQGPQFIFQYYEEEERQRGNFPDRFSGHQFPNYSSELNVNALLLGDSALYLCASRVQGGGYTFGSGTRLTVV.

V usage is TRBV27 and J usage is TRBJ2-1; 9 bases align to TRBD1. CDR1 is MNHEY, CDR2 SMNVEV, per germline (reference sequence). V dropped 6 bases and J dropped 4; count of bases not matched to a gene: 4. The CDR3 spans 14 residues. The CDR3 sequence is CASSPGTGYNEQFF. For the CDR3, the DNA is TGTGCCAGCAGCCCCGGGACAGGGTACAATGAGCAGTTCTTC.

The chain couples TRBV5-6 to TRBJ1-5, with D tentatively TRBD1 (6 bases). Germline CDR1 reads SGHDT; CDR2 reads YYEEEE. The CDR3 runs to 15 residues. The V gene lost 0 bases and the J gene lost 6 bases, with 13 bases spanning the gap. This chain's CDR3 is CASSLAKGVTQPQHF. The DNA of the CDR3 is TGTGCCAGCAGCTTGGCCAAGGGGGTCACTCAGCCCCAGCATTTT.

This chain uses TRBV4-1 with TRBJ2-5, with TRBD2 matching 9 bases. CDR3 length: 17 amino acids. Germline V gene data show CDR1 as MGHRA and CDR2 as YSYEKL. V was clipped by 4 bases and J by 5 bases; unmatched bases: 14. This CDR3 is CASSPGRLREGHETQYF. The CDR3, as DNA: TGCGCCAGCAGCCCGGGGCGTTTGCGGGAGGGCCACGAGACCCAGTACTTC.

The J gene is TRBJ2-3, the V gene TRBV19, with 7 bases fitting TRBD2. Germline CDR1 LNHDA, CDR2 SQIVND (reference sequence). The V and J ends lost 4 bases and 2 bases, in that order; junction bases with no gene match: 6. The CDR3 is 15 amino acids. The CDR3 reads CASSRPAGITDTQYF. The DNA of the CDR3 is TGTGCCAGTAGTAGGCCAGCGGGGATCACAGATACGCAGTATTTT.

This chain links TRBV27 with TRBJ2-4; D is possibly TRBD1 (5 bases). The CDR3 spans 13 residues. Trimming removed 3 bases from V and 7 bases from J, with 10 bases in between. Germline CDR1 and CDR2: MNHEY and SMNVEV (reference sequence). CDR3 DNA: TGTGCCAGCAGTTTCGACAGCCAGAACATTCAGTACTTC. Residues: CASSFDSQNIQYF.

V usage is TRBV10-2 and J usage is TRBJ2-5; D possibly corresponds to TRBD1 (6 bases). The CDR3 covers 16 residues. The V gene's germline CDR1 is WSHSY and CDR2 SAAADI. The V end was cut by 7 bases, the J end by 5 bases, with 23 bases between. The CDR3 spells CASTERDNPTAETQYF. DNA of the CDR3: TGCGCCAGCACCGAGAGGGACAACCCGACGGCGGAGACCCAGTACTTC.

CDR3 sequence reads: CASSLPGLNQPQHF. Here the CDR3 DNA reads TGTGCCAGCAGTTTGCCAGGTCTCAATCAGCCCCAGCATTTT. The rearrangement joins TRBV28 to TRBJ1-5; D not certain. Germline CDR1 MDHEN, CDR2 SYDVKM. The CDR3 spans 14 residues. The V end lost 3 bases, the J end lost 3 bases, and 9 bases lay between the germline ends.

The J gene is TRBJ2-1, the V gene TRBV24-1; D possibly corresponds to TRBD2 (5 bases). Germline V gene data show CDR1 as KGHDR and CDR2 as SFDVKD. This CDR3 comprises 14 residues. V was pared by 0 bases and J by 7 bases, with 9 bases between. The CDR3 nucleotides are TGTGCCACCAGTGATTTGCGGACGGGGAATGAGCAGTTCTTC. Translating gives CATSDLRTGNEQFF.

The V and J genes are TRBV5-5 and TRBJ2-1; 13 bases match TRBD2. Per germline, CDR1 SGHKS and CDR2 YYEKEE (reference sequence). The V and J ends lost 4 bases and 6 bases, in that order; junction bases with no gene match: 7. The CDR3 is 16 amino acids. The CDR3 here is CASSHRTSGSGNEQFF. As DNA, the CDR3 is TGTGCCAGCAGCCACAGGACTAGCGGGAGTGGCAATGAGCAGTTCTTC.

V usage is TRBV7-9 and J usage is TRBJ2-1; TRBD2 matches at 13 bases. The V segment lost 0 bases and the J segment 8 bases; nucleotides outside the gene matches: 4. Germline CDR1 SEHNR, CDR2 FQNEAQ (reference sequence). This CDR3 has 16 residues. CDR3 protein: CASSLAGLAGVHEQFF. CDR3 coding DNA: TGTGCCAGCAGCTTAGCCGGACTAGCGGGAGTTCATGAGCAGTTCTTC.

The genes are TRBV6-7 and TRBJ1-5; no clear D gene. TRBV6-7 is an ORF; its function is uncertain. The V end lost 6 bases, the J end lost 9 bases, and 15 bases lay between the germline ends. This CDR3 region has 13 residues. This CDR3 is CASSLWEPRPQHF. CDR3 nucleotides: TGTGCCAGCAGCCTATGGGAGCCTCGGCCCCAGCATTTT.